This entry is about one T cell receptor (beta chain). The sample comes from a study of control samples from healthy donors and cancer patients. The V gene's germline CDR1 is GTSNPN and CDR2 SVGIG (reference sequence). CDR3 length: 16 amino acids. Trimming removed 3 bases from V and 4 bases from J; junction bases left unmatched: 12. The table came from immunoSEQ multiplex PCR; TCRdb's copy has only in-frame clones and leaves some out. The sample has roughly 100,000 clones; about 89% are singletons. Sequencing was performed on PBMCs. V gene TRBV30 combines with J gene TRBJ1-3; 7 bases align to TRBD1. The sequence came from a man in his 60s with lung cancer. The CDR3 sequence is CAWRDPDREDGNTIYF. The CDR3 DNA is TGTGCCTGGAGGGACCCCGACAGGGAAGACGGAAACACCATATATTTT.